What follows are 4 T cell receptor beta chains derived from one specimen sequenced in a study of cytotoxic CD8 clonotypes in ibrutinib-treated CLL (dated by TCRdb to the early 2020s). The time point label here, explained by the study, means: less than 30 months on ibrutinib. Receptor amplification or capture employed the immunoSEQ multiplex PCR assay. TCRdb took over this immuneACCESS table, retaining in-frame rearrangements with V and J assigned. Such tables are incomplete; in checked studies, under half of the missing clones stem from an unresolved V gene, and the remainder is unexplained. The sample table holds 150,000 or so clones, of which roughly 85% were seen once. About 2.1% of the sample is taken by the ten largest. The sequences come from PBMCs, collected after 24 months of ibrutinib treatment. These receptor sequences come from a human donor with chronic lymphocytic leukemia.

The chain recombines TRBV5-1 with TRBJ2-1, with 8 bases aligning to TRBD2. Germline CDR1 and CDR2: SGHRS and YFSETQ. V was pared by 0 bases and J by 0 bases, with 2 bases of the junction left unmatched. This CDR3 spans 16 amino acids. The CDR3 region is CASSLAGTSSYNEQFF. The CDR3 DNA follows: TGCGCCAGCAGCTTGGCCGGGACTAGCTCCTACAATGAGCAGTTCTTC. The full variable domain, completed using reference TRBV5-1 and TRBJ2-1, is KAGVTQTPRYLIKTRGQQVTLSCSPISGHRSVSWYQQTPGQGLQFLFEYFSETQRNKGNFPGRFSGRQFSNSRSEMNVSTLELGDSALYLCASSLAGTSSYNEQFFGPGTRLTVL.

The CDR3 bases are TGTGCCAGCAGCTCACCTAATGGGGTCGAGACCCAGTACTTC. Translating it yields CASSSPNGVETQYF. The chain uses TRBV7-2 and TRBJ2-5; no clear D gene. Trimming left V 4 bases short and J 5 bases short, with 14 bases between. The length of the CDR3 is 14 residues. Germline V gene sequence: CDR1 SGHTA, CDR2 FQGNSA. Variable domain in full (rest from reference TRBV7-2 and TRBJ2-5): GAGVSQSPSNKVTEKGKDVELRCDPISGHTALYWYRQSLGQGLEFLIYFQGNSAPDKSGLPSDRFSAERTGGSVSTLTIQRTQQEDSAVYLCASSSPNGVETQYFGPGTRLLVL.

This clone has a single count. This chain joins TRBV21-1 and TRBJ2-1; the table's D call TRBD1 went unverified against the DNA. TRBV21-1 is a pseudogene locus. The CDR3 spans 16 residues. This CDR3 is CASSKRDKSSYNEQFF. The CDR3 nucleotides are TGTGCCAGCAGCAAACGGGACAAGAGCTCCTACAATGAGCAGTTCTTC.

The chain is built from TRBV7-9 and TRBJ1-4; D gene ambiguous. Germline V gene sequence: CDR1 SEHNR, CDR2 FQNEAQ (reference sequence). The CDR3 loop spans 15 amino acids. V gave up 0 bases and J gave up 7 bases, with 12 bases separating them. The CDR3, as DNA: TGTGCCAGCAGCTTAGCGTCGGGTGTTGTTGAAAAACTGTTTTTT. Protein: CASSLASGVVEKLFF.